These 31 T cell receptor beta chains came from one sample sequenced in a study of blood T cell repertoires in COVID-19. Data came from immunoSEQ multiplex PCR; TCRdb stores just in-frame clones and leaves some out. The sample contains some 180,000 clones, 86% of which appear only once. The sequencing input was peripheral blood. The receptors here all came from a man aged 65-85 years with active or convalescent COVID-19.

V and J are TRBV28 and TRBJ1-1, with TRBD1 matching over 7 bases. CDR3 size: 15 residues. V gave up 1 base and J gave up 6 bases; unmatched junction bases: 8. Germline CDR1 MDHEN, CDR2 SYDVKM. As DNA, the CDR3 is TGTGCCAGCAGTTTATATGGCAGGGGGGAGGCTGAAGCTTTCTTT. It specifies CASSLYGRGEAEAFF. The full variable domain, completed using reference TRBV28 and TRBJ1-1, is DVKVTQSSRYLVKRTGEKVFLECVQDMDHENMFWYRQDPGLGLRLIYFSYDVKMKEKGDIPEGYSVSREKKERFSLILESASTNQTSMYLCASSLYGRGEAEAFFGQGTRLTVV.

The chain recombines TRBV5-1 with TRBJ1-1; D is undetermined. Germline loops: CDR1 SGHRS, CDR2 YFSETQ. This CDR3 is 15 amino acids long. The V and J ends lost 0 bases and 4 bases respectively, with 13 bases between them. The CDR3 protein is CASSLDVRKSTEAFF. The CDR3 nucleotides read TGCGCCAGCAGCTTGGACGTCAGAAAAAGCACTGAAGCTTTCTTT.

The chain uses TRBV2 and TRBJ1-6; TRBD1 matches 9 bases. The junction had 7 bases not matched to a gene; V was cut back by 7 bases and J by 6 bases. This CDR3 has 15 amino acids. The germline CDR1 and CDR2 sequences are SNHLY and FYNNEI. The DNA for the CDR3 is TGTGCCAGCAATATACAGGGGGCGGTTAATTCACCCCTCCACTTT. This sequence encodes CASNIQGAVNSPLHF.

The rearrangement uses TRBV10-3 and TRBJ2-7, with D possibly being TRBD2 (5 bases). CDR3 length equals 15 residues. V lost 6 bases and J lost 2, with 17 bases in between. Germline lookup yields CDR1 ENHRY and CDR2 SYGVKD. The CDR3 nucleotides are TGTGCCATCAGCCTCTCCTCGGACGGGACCTACGAGCAGTACTTC. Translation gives CAISLSSDGTYEQYF.

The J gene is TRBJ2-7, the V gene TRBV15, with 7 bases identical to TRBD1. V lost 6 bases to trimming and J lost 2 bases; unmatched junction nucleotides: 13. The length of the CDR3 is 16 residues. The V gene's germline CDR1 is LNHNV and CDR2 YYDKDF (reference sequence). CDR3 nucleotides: TGTGCCACCAGTAGTGGACCGGGACAGCCGACCTACGAGCAGTACTTC. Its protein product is CATSSGPGQPTYEQYF.

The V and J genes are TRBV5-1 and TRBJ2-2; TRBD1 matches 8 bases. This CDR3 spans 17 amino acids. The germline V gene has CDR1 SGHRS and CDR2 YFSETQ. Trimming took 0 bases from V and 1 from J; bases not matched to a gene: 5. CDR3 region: CASSLVVTGENTGELFF. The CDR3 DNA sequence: TGCGCCAGCAGCTTGGTGGTGACAGGGGAGAACACCGGGGAGCTGTTTTTT.

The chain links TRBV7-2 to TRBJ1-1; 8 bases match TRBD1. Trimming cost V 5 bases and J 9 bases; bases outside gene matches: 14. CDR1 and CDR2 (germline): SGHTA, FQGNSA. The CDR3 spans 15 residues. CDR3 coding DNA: TGTGCCAGCAGCCCAGCTGGGACAGGCGTTTCTCAAGCTTTCTTT. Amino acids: CASSPAGTGVSQAFF. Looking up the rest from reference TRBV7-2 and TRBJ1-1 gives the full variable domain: GAGVSQSPSNKVTEKGKDVELRCDPISGHTALYWYRQSLGQGLEFLIYFQGNSAPDKSGLPSDRFSAERTGGSVSTLTIQRTQQEDSAVYLCASSPAGTGVSQAFFGQGTRLTVV.

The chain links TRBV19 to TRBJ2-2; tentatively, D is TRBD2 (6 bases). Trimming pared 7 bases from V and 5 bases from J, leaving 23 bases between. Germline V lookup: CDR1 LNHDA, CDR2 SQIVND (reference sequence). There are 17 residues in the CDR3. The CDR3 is CASTQPGGAGSTGELFF. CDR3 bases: TGTGCCAGTACCCAACCCGGCGGGGCAGGGTCGACCGGGGAGCTGTTTTTT.

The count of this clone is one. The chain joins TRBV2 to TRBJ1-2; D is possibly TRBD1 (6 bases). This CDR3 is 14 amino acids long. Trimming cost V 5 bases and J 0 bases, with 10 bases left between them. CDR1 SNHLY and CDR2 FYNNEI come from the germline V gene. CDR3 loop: CASSRQVANYGYTF. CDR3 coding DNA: TGTGCCAGCAGTAGACAGGTTGCTAACTATGGCTACACCTTC.

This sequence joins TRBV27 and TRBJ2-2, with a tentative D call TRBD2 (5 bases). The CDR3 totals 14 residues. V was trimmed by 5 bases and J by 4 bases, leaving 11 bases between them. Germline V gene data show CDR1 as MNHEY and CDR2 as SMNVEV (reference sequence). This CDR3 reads CASSPLGATGELFF. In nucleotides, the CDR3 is TGTGCCAGCAGTCCCCTGGGAGCCACCGGGGAGCTGTTTTTT.

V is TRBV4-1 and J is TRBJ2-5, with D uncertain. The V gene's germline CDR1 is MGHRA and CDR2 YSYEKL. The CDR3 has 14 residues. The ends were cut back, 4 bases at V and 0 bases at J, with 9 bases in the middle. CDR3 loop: CASSLAQYQETQYF. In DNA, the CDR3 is TGCGCCAGCAGCCTCGCCCAGTACCAAGAGACCCAGTACTTC.

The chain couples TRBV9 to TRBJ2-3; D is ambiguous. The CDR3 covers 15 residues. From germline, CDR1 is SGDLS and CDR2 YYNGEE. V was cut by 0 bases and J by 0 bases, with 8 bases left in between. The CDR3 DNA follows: TGTGCCAGCAGCGTAGCCCCGAGTAGCACAGATACGCAGTATTTT. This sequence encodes CASSVAPSSTDTQYF.

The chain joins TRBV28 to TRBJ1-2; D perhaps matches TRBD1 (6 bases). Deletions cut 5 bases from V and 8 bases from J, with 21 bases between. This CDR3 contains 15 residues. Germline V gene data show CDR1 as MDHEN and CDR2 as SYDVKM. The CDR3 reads CASSLTGTTSNGYTF. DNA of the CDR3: TGTGCCAGCAGTCTTACAGGGACGACATCCAACGGCTACACCTTC.

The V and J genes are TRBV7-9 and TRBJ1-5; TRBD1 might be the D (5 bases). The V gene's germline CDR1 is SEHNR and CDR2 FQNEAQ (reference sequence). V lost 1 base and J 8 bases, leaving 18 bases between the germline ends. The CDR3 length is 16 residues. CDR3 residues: CASSLGPQGYQEPQHF. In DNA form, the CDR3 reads TGTGCCAGCAGCTTAGGGCCTCAGGGCTACCAGGAGCCCCAGCATTTT.

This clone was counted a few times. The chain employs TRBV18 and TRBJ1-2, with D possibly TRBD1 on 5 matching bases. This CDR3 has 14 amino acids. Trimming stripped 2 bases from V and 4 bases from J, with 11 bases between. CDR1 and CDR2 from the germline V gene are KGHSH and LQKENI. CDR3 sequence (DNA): TGTGCCAGCTCACCAAATGGGGCGTCCTATGGCTACACCTTC. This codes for CASSPNGASYGYTF.

The CDR3 region has the DNA TGTGCCAGCAGCTTAATAGGGGTGGCTAATTCACCCCTCCACTTT. Encoded protein: CASSLIGVANSPLHF. The rearrangement uses TRBV7-9 and TRBJ1-6, with D perhaps matching TRBD1 (5 bases). The length of the CDR3 is 15 residues. Trimming took 2 bases from V and 6 from J, leaving 11 bases between them. Germline V gene data show CDR1 as SEHNR and CDR2 as FQNEAQ (reference sequence).

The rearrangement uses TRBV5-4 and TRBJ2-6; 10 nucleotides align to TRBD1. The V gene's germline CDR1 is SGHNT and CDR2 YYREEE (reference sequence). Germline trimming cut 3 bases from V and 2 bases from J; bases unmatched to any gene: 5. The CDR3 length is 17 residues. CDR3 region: CASSSYGQGAGANVLTF. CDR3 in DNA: TGTGCCAGCAGCTCATACGGACAGGGGGCTGGGGCCAACGTCCTGACTTTC.

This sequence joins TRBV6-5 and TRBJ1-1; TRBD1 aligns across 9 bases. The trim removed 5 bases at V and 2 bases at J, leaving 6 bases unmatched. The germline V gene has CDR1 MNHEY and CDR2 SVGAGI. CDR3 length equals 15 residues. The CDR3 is CASSQTGGGNTEAFF. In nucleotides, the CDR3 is TGTGCCAGCAGTCAAACAGGGGGCGGCAACACTGAAGCTTTCTTT.

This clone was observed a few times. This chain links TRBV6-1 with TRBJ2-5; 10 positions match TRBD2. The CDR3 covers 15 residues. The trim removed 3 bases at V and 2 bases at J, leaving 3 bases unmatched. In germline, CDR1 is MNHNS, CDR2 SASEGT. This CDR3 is CASSDLAGDQETQYF. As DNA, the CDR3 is TGTGCCAGCAGTGATCTAGCGGGGGATCAAGAGACCCAGTACTTC.

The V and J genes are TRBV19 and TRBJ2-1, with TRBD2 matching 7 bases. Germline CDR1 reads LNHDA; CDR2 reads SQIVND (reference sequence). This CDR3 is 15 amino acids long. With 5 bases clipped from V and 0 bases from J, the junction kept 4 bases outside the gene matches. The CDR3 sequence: CASSLRGNSYNEQFF. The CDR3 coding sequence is TGTGCCAGTAGTCTGCGGGGGAACTCCTACAATGAGCAGTTCTTC.

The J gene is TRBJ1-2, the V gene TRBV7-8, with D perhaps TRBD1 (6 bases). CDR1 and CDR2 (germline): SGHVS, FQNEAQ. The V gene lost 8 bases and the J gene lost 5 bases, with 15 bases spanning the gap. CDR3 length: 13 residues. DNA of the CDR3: TGTGCCAGCGGAACAGGGCTAACTTATGGCTACACCTTC. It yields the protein CASGTGLTYGYTF.

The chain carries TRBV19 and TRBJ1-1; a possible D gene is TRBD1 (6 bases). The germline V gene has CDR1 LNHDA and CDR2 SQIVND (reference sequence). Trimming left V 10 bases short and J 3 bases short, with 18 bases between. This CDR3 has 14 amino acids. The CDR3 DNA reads TGTGCCACCGGACGGTGGGGGCCAGACACTGAAGCTTTCTTT. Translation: CATGRWGPDTEAFF.

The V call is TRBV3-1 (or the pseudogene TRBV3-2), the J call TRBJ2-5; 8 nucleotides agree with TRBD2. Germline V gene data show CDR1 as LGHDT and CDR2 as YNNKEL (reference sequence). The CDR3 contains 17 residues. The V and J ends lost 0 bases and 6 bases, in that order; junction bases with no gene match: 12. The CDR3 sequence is CASSQEGRLAGIKTQYF. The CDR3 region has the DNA TGTGCCAGCAGCCAAGAGGGCCGGCTAGCGGGTATTAAGACCCAGTACTTC.

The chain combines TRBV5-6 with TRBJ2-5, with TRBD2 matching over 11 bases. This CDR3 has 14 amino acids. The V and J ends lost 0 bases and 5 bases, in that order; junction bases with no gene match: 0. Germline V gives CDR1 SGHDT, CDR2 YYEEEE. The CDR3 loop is CASSLGLAGETQYF. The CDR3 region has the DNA TGTGCCAGCAGCTTGGGACTAGCGGGGGAGACCCAGTACTTC.

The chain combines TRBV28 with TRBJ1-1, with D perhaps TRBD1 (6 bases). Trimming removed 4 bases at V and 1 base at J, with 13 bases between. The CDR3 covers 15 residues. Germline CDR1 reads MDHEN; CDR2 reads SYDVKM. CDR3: CASSSHGTPNTEAFF. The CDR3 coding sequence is TGTGCCAGCAGTTCACACGGGACACCGAACACTGAAGCTTTCTTT.

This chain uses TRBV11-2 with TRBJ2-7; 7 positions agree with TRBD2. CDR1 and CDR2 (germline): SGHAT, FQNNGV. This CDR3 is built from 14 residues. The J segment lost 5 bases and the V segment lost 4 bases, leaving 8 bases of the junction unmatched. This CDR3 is CASSSRGRVNEQYF. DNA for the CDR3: TGTGCCAGCAGCTCAAGAGGGAGGGTCAACGAGCAGTACTTC.

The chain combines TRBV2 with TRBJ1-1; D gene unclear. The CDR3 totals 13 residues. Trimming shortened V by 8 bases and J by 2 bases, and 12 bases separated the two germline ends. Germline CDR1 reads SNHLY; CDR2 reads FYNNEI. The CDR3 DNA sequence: TGTGCCAGCGCCGTCAGGCGAAACACTGAAGCTTTCTTT. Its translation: CASAVRRNTEAFF.

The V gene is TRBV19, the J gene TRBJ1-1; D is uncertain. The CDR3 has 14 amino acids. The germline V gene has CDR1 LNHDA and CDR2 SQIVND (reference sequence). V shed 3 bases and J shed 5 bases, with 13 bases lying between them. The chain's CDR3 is CASSMAGQATEAFF. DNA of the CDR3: TGTGCCAGTAGTATGGCTGGGCAGGCGACTGAAGCTTTCTTT.

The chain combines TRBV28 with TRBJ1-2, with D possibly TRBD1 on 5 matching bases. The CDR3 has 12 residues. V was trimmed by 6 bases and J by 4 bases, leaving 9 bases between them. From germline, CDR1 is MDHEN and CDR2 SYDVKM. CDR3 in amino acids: CASSGDSYGYTF. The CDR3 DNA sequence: TGTGCCAGCAGCGGTGACAGCTATGGCTACACCTTC.

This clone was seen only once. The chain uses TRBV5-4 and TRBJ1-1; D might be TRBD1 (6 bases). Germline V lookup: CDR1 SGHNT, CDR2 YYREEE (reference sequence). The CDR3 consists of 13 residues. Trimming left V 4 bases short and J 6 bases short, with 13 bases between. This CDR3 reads CASSPQGRAEAFF. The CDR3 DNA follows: TGTGCCAGCAGCCCACAGGGTAGGGCTGAAGCTTTCTTT.

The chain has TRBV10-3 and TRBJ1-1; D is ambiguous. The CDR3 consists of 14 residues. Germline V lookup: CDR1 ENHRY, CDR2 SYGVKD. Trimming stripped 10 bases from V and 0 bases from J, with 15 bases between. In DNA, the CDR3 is TGTGCCACCCAGGCCGACCTGGTGAACACTGAAGCTTTCTTT. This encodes CATQADLVNTEAFF.